The present T cell receptor (beta chain) was sequenced within a study of blood T cell repertoires in COVID-19. Whole-study context: Researchers got acute and convalescent COVID-19 samples from the United States, Italy and Spain. Sources were T cells, B-cell-depleted T cells, or PBMCs; the material itself was cDNA or gDNA.

This clone has more than one count but fewer than ten. Germline CDR1 is SGHDN and CDR2 is FVKESK. V shed 1 base and J 2 bases; nucleotides not matched to a gene: 12. The CDR3 has 20 amino acids. Study processing details: Estimates of nucleated cell counts were drawn from the amplification of reference gene primers. Repertoires were generated with immunoSEQ multiplex PCR, while TCRdb's copy carries only in-frame clones and drops some. V, J and clone size are those of that table, while D and trimming were read from the DNA. Of approximately 61,000 clones listed, 70% to 85% are singletons. This chain links TRBV14 with TRBJ2-1, with TRBD2 matching over 12 bases. The specimen was peripheral blood. This receptor was obtained from a woman in her 70s with acute or convalescent COVID-19. The CDR3: CASSQAPVASGGAAYNEQFF. The CDR3 DNA sequence: TGTGCCAGCAGCCAAGCCCCGGTGGCTAGCGGGGGGGCCGCCTACAATGAGCAGTTCTTC.